Listed below are T cell receptor beta chains from one sample, sequenced in a study of response to subunit inactivated influenza vaccine. TCRdb fed the RT-PCR reads into MiXCR, producing one record per CDR3 protein. Altogether roughly 670,000 distinct CDR3 sequences are present, 11% to 15% being singletons, with the ten largest covering about 7.4%. The source material was PBMCs from blood, sampled around 15 days before vaccination. These TCRs come from a man aged 45-60 years who received an inactivated influenza vaccine. Both conserved end residues are part of each CDR3. Each record gives: D gene, clone size, V gene, CDR3 length, J gene, CDR3 DNA, CDR3 protein. A D gene is named only where the DNA matches it firmly. Clone size is given for some rows only: seen once, a few or many times, or a class if the clone is expanded.

D: TRBD2
size: many
V: TRBV6-2/TRBV6-3
length: 13
J: TRBJ2-1
DNA: TGTGCCAGCATGGGGGCGGGAGGAGTTGAGCAGTTCTTC
CDR3: CASMGAGGVEQFF

D: TRBD2
size: once
V: TRBV10-2
length: 16
J: TRBJ2-7
DNA: TGCGCCAGCAGTGAGAAGGGGACTAGCGGCTCCTACGAGGAGTACTTC
CDR3: CASSEKGTSGSYEEYF

D: TRBD2
size: few
V: TRBV6-5
length: 19
J: TRBJ2-1
DNA: TGTGCCAGCAGTTACGATGCTAGCGGGAGACAAAGCTCCTACAATGAGCAGTTCTTC
CDR3: CASSYDASGRQSSYNEQFF

D: .
size: few
V: TRBV2
length: 15
J: TRBJ2-5
DNA: TGTGCCAGCAGTGATGGTAAAGACGTCCAAGAGACCCAGTACTTC
CDR3: CASSDGKDVQETQYF

D: TRBD2
size: once
V: TRBV13
length: 14
J: TRBJ2-5
DNA: TGTGCCAGCAAGAGGGGACTAGCTGAAGAGACCCAGTACTTC
CDR3: CASKRGLAEETQYF

D: .
size: few
V: TRBV11-2
length: 15
J: TRBJ1-5
DNA: TGTGCCAGCAGCTTAGATGGGGATTTATATCAGCCCCAGCATTTT
CDR3: CASSLDGDLYQPQHF

D: .
size: .
V: TRBV24-1
length: 12
J: TRBJ2-5
DNA: TGTGCCACCAGTGATTTGCTTGTGACCCAGTACTTC
CDR3: CATSDLLVTQYF

D: .
size: .
V: TRBV6-1
length: 15
J: TRBJ1-1
DNA: TGTGCCAGCAGTCCAGAGGGCAATATGAACACTGAAGCTTTCTTT
CDR3: CASSPEGNMNTEAFF

D: TRBD1
size: many
V: TRBV2
length: 14
J: TRBJ2-4
DNA: TGTGCCAGCAGTACAGGGGGCGAGGGAAACATTCAGTACTTC
CDR3: CASSTGGEGNIQYF

D: .
size: many
V: TRBV12-3/TRBV12-4
length: 15
J: TRBJ2-5
DNA: TGTGCCACGGCGAAGGGCGGAGCGGGTGGTGAGACCCAGTACTTC
CDR3: CATAKGGAGGETQYF

D: TRBD1
size: few
V: TRBV4-1
length: 19
J: TRBJ1-2
DNA: TGCGCCAGCAGCCAAGCCCCCGGGGGACAGGGGACTATCCTCTATGGCTACACCTTC
CDR3: CASSQAPGGQGTILYGYTF

D: .
size: .
V: TRBV7-2
length: 12
J: TRBJ2-3
DNA: TGTGCCAGCAGCTGGACTCGGGATACGCAGTATTTT
CDR3: CASSWTRDTQYF

D: .
size: .
V: TRBV4-1
length: 16
J: TRBJ2-1
DNA: TGCGCCAGCCGCCACTTGGCTACTACCTCCTACAATGAGCAGTTCTTC
CDR3: CASRHLATTSYNEQFF

D: .
size: few
V: TRBV5-1
length: 14
J: TRBJ1-2
DNA: TGCGCCAGCAGCTTGGGTGGCACGCCCTATGGCTACACCTTC
CDR3: CASSLGGTPYGYTF

D: .
size: .
V: TRBV4-1
length: 15
J: TRBJ1-5
DNA: TGCGCCAGCAGCCCCAGGGAGGGCGTCGGTCAGCCCCAGCATTTT
CDR3: CASSPREGVGQPQHF

D: TRBD2
size: few
V: TRBV20-1
length: 15
J: TRBJ2-2
DNA: TGCAGTGCTATTTCTACTAGCGGATTCACCGGGGAGCTGTTTTTT
CDR3: CSAISTSGFTGELFF

D: TRBD1
size: many
V: TRBV28
length: 19
J: TRBJ2-6
DNA: TGTGCCAGCAGTTCCTCGGACAGGGGGAGGGTGAGAGGGGCCAACGTCCTGACTTTC
CDR3: CASSSSDRGRVRGANVLTF

D: TRBD1
size: few
V: TRBV6-1
length: 14
J: TRBJ1-2
DNA: TGTGCCAGCAGCAAAGGACAGGTCCTGAGAGGCTACACCTTC
CDR3: CASSKGQVLRGYTF

D: .
size: few
V: TRBV28
length: 14
J: TRBJ1-6
DNA: TGTGCCAGCAGTATCGGGCTGGCCGGATCACCCCTCCACTTT
CDR3: CASSIGLAGSPLHF

D: TRBD2
size: .
V: TRBV6-1
length: 15
J: TRBJ2-7
DNA: TGTGCCACGGGACTAGCGGGAGGCCTATCCTACGAGCAGTACTTC
CDR3: CATGLAGGLSYEQYF

D: TRBD1
size: many
V: TRBV29-1
length: 14
J: TRBJ2-2
DNA: TGCAGCTTTCGGGGACAGGCAAACACCGGGGAGCTGTTTTTT
CDR3: CSFRGQANTGELFF

D: TRBD2
size: few
V: TRBV5-1
length: 15
J: TRBJ2-2
DNA: TGCGCCAGCAGCACTAGCGGGAGCATTATCGGGGAGCTGTTTTTT
CDR3: CASSTSGSIIGELFF

D: TRBD2
size: few
V: TRBV28
length: 16
J: TRBJ2-5
DNA: TGTGCCAGCAGCAGAGGGCTAGCGGGGGCCTGGGAGACCCAGTACTTC
CDR3: CASSRGLAGAWETQYF

D: .
size: .
V: TRBV28
length: 15
J: TRBJ1-1
DNA: TGTGCCAGCAATACTGAATCGGGGGGGAACACTGAAGCTTTCTTT
CDR3: CASNTESGGNTEAFF

D: .
size: few
V: TRBV27
length: 14
J: TRBJ2-7
DNA: TGTGCCAGCAGTTTATCGCCGGGCGGTTACGAGCAGTACTTC
CDR3: CASSLSPGGYEQYF

D: TRBD2
size: many
V: TRBV28
length: 13
J: TRBJ2-3
DNA: TGTGCCAGCGGAGCCGGGGGGACAGATACGCAGTATTTT
CDR3: CASGAGGTDTQYF

D: .
size: few
V: TRBV12-3/TRBV12-4
length: 13
J: TRBJ1-2
DNA: TGTGCCAGCAGTGCAGGACAGTCCTATGGCTACACCTTC
CDR3: CASSAGQSYGYTF

D: .
size: .
V: TRBV12-3/TRBV12-4
length: 15
J: TRBJ2-1
DNA: TGTGCCAGCAGTTTAGAGGGCGGGGTAGCCAATGAGCAGTTCTTC
CDR3: CASSLEGGVANEQFF

D: .
size: few
V: TRBV5-1
length: 13
J: TRBJ1-1
DNA: TGCGCCAGCAGCTTCGACCCAGAGGCTGAAGCTTTCTTT
CDR3: CASSFDPEAEAFF

D: .
size: few
V: TRBV4-1
length: 13
J: TRBJ2-7
DNA: TGCGCCAGCAGCCAAGCTTCGCCAGGGATCAAGTACTTC
CDR3: CASSQASPGIKYF

D: .
size: .
V: TRBV5-1
length: 16
J: TRBJ1-2
DNA: TGCGCCAGCAGCTTGGAAGGCCACAGGGAGGCCGGCGGCTACACCTTC
CDR3: CASSLEGHREAGGYTF